This T cell receptor beta chain originates from a study of cytomegalovirus exposure and HLA in healthy donors. Study-level findings and limits: There were some public TCRs occurring in many donors, but most TCR sequences were rare. DRB1 showed the most TCR associations and HLA-C the fewest in a later analysis, as rates varied by HLA locus.

Both 60 Vbeta primers and 13 Jbeta primers went into the PCR. The repertoire was sequenced with immunoSEQ multiplex PCR; TCRdb's copy has only in-frame clones and lacks some. The sample lists some 150,000 clones, around 81% occurring once. Points on this clone: The antigen is not known.

The sequence was collected from a woman in her 30s in good health and CMV-seropositive. Source material: PBMCs.

The CDR3 DNA reads as TGTGCCAGCAGTCCCCAGGGGGCAGGTACTGAAGCTTTCTTT. Translating gives CASSPQGAGTEAFF. This rearrangement joins TRBV6-6 to TRBJ1-1, with 8 nucleotides matching TRBD1. Germline loops: CDR1 MNHNY, CDR2 SVGAGI (reference sequence). This CDR3 is 14 amino acids long. Losses at the gene ends were 5 bases for V and 5 bases for J; bases not matched to a gene: 7.